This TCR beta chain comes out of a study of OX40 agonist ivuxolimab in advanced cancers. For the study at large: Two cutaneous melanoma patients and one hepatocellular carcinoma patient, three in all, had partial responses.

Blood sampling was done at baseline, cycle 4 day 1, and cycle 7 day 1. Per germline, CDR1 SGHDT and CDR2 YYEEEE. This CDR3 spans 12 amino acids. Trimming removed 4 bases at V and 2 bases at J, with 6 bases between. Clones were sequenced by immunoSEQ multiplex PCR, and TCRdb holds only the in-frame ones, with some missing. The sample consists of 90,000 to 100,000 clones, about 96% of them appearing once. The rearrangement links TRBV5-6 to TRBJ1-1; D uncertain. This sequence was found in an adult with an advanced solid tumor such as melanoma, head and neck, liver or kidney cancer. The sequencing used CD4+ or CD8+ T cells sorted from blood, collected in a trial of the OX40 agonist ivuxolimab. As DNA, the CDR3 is TGTGCCAGCAGCCTATATAACACTGAAGCTTTCTTT. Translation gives CASSLYNTEAFF. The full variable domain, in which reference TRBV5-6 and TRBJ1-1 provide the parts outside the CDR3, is DAGVTQSPTHLIKTRGQQVTLRCSPKSGHDTVSWYQQALGQGPQFIFQYYEEEERQRGNFPDRFSGHQFPNYSSELNVNALLLGDSALYLCASSLYNTEAFFGQGTRLTVV.